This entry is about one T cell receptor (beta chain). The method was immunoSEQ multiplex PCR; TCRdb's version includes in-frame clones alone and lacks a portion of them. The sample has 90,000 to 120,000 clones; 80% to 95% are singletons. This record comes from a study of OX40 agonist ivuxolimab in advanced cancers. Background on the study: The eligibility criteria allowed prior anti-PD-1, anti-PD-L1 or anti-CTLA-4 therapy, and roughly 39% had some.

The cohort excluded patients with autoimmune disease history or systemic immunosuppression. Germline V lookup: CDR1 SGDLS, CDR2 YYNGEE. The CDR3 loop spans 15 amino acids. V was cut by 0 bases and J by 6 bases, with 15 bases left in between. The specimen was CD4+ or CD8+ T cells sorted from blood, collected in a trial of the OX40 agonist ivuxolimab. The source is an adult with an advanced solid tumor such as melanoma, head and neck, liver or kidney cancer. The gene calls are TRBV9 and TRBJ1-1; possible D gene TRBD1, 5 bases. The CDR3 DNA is TGTGCCAGCAGCGTAGGTATCAGGGTCGGAGCTGAAGCTTTCTTT. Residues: CASSVGIRVGAEAFF.